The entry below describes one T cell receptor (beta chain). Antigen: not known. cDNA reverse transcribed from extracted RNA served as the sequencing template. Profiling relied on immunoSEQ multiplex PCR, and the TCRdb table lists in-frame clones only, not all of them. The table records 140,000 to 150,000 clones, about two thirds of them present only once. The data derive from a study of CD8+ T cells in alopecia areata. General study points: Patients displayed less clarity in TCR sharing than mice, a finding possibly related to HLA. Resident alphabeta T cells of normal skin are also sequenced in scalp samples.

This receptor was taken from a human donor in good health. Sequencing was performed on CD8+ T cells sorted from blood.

The CDR3 coding sequence is TGCGCCAGCAGCGAACAGGGCACTGAAGCTTTCTTT. Encoded protein: CASSEQGTEAFF. The V gene is TRBV5-1, the J gene TRBJ1-1, with D maybe TRBD1 (6 bases). The CDR3 runs 12 residues. V was pared by 4 bases and J by 4 bases, with 8 bases between. Germline CDR1 is SGHRS and CDR2 is YFSETQ.